This entry describes one TCR beta chain. As to time point: blood from clinic visit 5 months post-surgery; TSC patient then seizure free. Only cases whose brain tissue showed the highest T cell transcript signatures were sequenced. The data were taken from a study of brain T cells in children with intractable seizures. This CDR3 region has 13 residues. CDR1 is SQVTM, CDR2 ANQGSEA, per germline. V was clipped by 8 bases and J by 2 bases; unmatched bases: 8. Only in-frame clones appear in the TCRdb table, and some are missing; sequencing was by immunoSEQ multiplex PCR. Of about 340,000 clones detected, about 93% appear once; the ten largest clones hold 5.5% to 6%.

Sequenced here: peripheral blood, sampled 4 to 5 months after surgery. The chain employs TRBV29-1 and TRBJ1-2; 7 positions agree with TRBD1. This clonotype was sampled from a boy in the first two years of life with tuberous sclerosis and intractable seizures. In nucleotides, the CDR3 is TGCAGCCCAGACAGGGACCTAAACTATGGCTACACCTTC. It encodes CSPDRDLNYGYTF.